This T cell receptor (beta chain) was captured by sequencing in a study of T cells in Graves' hyperthyroidism and ophthalmopathy. The length of the CDR3 is 17 residues. Germline V CDR1 and CDR2: LGHNA, YSLEER. Germline trimming cut 1 base from V and 2 bases from J; bases unmatched to any gene: 5. TCR beta CDR3 regions were amplified from RNA. First-round RT-PCR targeting the TCR CDR3 was performed with the HTBI primer set. TCRdb fed the multiplex PCR reads into MiXCR, producing one record per CDR3 protein. The sample lists 600,000 to 650,000 distinct CDR3 sequences; 20% to 25% were seen once. V and J are TRBV4-3 and TRBJ2-1; 10 bases align to TRBD2. The sequencing sample was made of blood. The sequence was collected from a man aged 25 to 40 with Graves' ophthalmopathy. The CDR3 nucleotides are TGCGCCAGCAGCCAAGTGCCTAGCGGGAGCCCCTACAATGAGCAGTTCTTC. This gives the protein CASSQVPSGSPYNEQFF.